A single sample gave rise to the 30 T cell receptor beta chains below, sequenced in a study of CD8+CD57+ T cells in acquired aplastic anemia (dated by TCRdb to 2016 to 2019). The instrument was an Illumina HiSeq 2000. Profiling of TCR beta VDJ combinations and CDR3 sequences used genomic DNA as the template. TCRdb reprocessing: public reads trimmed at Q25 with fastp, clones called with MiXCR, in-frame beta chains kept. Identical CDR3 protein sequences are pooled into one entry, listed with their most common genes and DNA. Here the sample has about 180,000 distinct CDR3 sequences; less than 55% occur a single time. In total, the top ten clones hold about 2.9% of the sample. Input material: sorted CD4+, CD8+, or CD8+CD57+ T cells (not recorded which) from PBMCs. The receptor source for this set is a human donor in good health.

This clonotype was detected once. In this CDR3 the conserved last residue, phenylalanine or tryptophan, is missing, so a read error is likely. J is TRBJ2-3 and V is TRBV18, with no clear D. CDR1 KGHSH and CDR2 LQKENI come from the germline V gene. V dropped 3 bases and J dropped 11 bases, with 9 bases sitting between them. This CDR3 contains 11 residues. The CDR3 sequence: CASSPEYGQYS. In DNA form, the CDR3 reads TGTGCCAGCTCACCCGAGTACGGGCAGTATTCT.

CDR3 coding DNA: TGTGCCAGCAGCCGTCTAGCGGGAGGGAATGAGCAGTTCTTC. It is translated as CASSRLAGGNEQFF. This chain connects TRBV7-3 to TRBJ2-1; TRBD2 aligns across 12 bases. V lost 5 bases, J lost 7 bases, and 3 bases stayed unmatched. Per the germline V gene, CDR1 is SGHTA and CDR2 is FQGTGA. CDR3 length: 14 amino acids.

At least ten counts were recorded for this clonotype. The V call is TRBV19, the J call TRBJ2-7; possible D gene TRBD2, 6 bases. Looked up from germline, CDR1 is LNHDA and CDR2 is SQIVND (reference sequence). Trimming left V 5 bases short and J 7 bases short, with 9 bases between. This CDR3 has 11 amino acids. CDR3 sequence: CASSSGGEQYF. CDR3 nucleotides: TGTGCCAGTAGTTCCGGGGGAGAGCAGTACTTC.

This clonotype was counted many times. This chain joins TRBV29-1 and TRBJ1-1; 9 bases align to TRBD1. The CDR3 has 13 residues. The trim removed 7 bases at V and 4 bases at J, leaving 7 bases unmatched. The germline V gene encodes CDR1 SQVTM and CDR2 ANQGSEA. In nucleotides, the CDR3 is TGCAGCGCTACCGGACAGGGGAGCACTGAAGCTTTCTTT. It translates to CSATGQGSTEAFF.

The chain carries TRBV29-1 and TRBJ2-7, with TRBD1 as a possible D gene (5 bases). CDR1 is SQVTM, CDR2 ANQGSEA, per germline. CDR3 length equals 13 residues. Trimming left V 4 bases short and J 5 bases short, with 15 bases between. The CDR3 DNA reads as TGCAGCGTTGTAAGTAATGGGGCCCACGAGCAGTACTTC. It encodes CSVVSNGAHEQYF.

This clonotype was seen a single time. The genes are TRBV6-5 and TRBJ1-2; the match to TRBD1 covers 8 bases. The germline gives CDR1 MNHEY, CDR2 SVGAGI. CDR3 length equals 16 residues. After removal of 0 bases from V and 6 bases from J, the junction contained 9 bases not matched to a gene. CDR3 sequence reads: CASSYSRTGSVDGYTF. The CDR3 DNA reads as TGTGCCAGCAGTTACTCGCGGACAGGGAGTGTGGATGGCTACACCTTC.

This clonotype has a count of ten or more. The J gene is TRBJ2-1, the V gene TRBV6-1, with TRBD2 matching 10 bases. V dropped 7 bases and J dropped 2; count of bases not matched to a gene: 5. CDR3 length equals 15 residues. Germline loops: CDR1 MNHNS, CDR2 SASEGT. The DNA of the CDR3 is TGTGCCAGCAAAGATAGCGGGAGGACCTACAATGAGCAGTTCTTC. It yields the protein CASKDSGRTYNEQFF.

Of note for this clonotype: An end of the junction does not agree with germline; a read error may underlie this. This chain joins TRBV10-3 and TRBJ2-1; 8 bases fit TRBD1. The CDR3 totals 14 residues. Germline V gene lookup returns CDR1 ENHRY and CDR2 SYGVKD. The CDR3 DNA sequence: TGCGCCACCCAGACAGGGGCCTTGCTTAATGAGCAGTTCTTC. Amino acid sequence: CATQTGALLNEQFF.

CDR3 coding DNA: TGTGCCAGCGTAACCCGACAGGGTTCCTACAATGAGCAGTTCTTC. Amino acids: CASVTRQGSYNEQFF. The V call is TRBV12-3 or TRBV12-4, the J call TRBJ2-1; 7 nucleotides agree with TRBD1. Trimming took 8 bases from V and 1 from J; bases not matched to a gene: 8. The CDR3 has 15 residues.

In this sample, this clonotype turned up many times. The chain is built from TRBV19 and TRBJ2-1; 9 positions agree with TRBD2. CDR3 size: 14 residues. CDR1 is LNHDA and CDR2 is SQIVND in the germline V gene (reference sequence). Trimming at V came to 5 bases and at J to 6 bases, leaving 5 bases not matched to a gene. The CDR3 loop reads CASSWREGVNEQFF. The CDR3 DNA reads TGTGCCAGTAGTTGGCGGGAGGGGGTCAATGAGCAGTTCTTC. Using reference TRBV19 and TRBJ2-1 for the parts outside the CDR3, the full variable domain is DGGITQSPKYLFRKEGQNVTLSCEQNLNHDAMYWYRQDPGQGLRLIYYSQIVNDFQKGDIAEGYSVSREKKESFPLTVTSAQKNPTAFYLCASSWREGVNEQFFGPGTRLTVL.

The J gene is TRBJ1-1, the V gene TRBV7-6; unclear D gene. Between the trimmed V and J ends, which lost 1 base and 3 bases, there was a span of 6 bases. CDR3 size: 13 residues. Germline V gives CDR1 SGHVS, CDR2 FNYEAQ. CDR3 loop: CASSLGTHTEAFF. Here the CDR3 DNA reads TGTGCCAGCAGCTTAGGGACCCACACTGAAGCTTTCTTT.

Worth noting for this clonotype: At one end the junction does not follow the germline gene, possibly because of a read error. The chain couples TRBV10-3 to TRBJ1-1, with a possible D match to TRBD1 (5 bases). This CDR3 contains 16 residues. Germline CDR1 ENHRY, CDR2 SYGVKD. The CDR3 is CAISETGSRTWTEAFF. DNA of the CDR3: TGTGCCATCAGTGAGACAGGAAGTCGAACCTGGACTGAGGCTTTCTTT.

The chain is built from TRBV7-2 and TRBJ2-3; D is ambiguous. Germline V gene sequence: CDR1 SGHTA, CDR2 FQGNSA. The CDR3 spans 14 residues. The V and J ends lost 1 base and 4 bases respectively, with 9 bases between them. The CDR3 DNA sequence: TGTGCCAGCAGCTTAGTTGGTGGGGCAGATACGCAGTATTTT. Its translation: CASSLVGGADTQYF.

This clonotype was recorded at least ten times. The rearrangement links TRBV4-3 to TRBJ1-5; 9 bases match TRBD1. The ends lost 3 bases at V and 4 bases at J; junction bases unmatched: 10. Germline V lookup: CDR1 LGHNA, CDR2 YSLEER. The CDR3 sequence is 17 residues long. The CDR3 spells CASSQVYGTGRNQPQHF. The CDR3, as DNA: TGCGCCAGCAGCCAGGTTTACGGGACAGGGCGTAATCAGCCCCAGCATTTT.

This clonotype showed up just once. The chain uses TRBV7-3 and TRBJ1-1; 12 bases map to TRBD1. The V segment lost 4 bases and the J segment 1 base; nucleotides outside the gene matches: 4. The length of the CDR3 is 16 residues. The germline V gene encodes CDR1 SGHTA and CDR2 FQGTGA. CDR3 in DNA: TGTGCCAGCAGCTCGGGACAGGGGGCTTGGAACACTGAAGCTTTCTTT. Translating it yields CASSSGQGAWNTEAFF.

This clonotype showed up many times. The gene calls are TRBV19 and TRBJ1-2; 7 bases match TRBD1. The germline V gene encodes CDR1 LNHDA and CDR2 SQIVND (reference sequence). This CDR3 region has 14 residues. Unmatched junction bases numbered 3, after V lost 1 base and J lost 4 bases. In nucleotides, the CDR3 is TGTGCCAGTAGTATAGGACAGGGAAGCTATGGCTACACCTTC. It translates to CASSIGQGSYGYTF.

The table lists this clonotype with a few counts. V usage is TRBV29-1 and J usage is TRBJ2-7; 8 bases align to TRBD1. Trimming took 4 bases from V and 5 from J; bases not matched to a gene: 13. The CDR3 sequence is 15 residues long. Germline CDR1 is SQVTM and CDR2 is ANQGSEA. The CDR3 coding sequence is TGCAGCGTTGGAGGCCCAGGGCAGGGGGCCGACGAGCAGTACTTC. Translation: CSVGGPGQGADEQYF.

The CDR3 bases are TGTGCCAGCAGACTACAGGGCCACGAGCAGTACTTC. It translates to CASRLQGHEQYF. The genes are TRBV2 and TRBJ2-7; perhaps TRBD1 as D (6 bases). In germline, CDR1 is SNHLY, CDR2 FYNNEI. V was clipped by 6 bases and J by 5 bases, with 11 bases between them. The CDR3 is made up of 12 amino acids.

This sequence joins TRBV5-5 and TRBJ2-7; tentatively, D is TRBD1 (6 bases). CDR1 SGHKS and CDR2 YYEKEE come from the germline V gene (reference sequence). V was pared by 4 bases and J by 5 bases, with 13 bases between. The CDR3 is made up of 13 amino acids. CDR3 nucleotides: TGTGCCAGCAGCAACAGGGTTCTCGACGAGCAGTACTTC. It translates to CASSNRVLDEQYF.

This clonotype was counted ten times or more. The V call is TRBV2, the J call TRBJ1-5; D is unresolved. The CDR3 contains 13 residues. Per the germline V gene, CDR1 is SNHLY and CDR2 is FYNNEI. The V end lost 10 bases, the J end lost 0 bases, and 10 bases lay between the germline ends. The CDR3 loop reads CATRTDSNQPQHF. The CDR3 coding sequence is TGTGCCACCAGGACCGATAGCAATCAGCCCCAGCATTTT.

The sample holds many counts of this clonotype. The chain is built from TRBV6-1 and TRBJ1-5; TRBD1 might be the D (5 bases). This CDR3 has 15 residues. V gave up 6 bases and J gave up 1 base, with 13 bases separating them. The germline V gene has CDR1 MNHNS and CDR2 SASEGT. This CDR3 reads CASSPGRTSNQPQHF. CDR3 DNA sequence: TGTGCCAGCAGCCCGGGACGGACGAGCAATCAGCCCCAGCATTTT.

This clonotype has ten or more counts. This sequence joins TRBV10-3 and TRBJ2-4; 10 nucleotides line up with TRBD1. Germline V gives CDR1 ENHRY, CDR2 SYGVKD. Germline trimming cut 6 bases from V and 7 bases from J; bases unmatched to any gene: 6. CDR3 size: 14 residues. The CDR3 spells CAIRDDRGRNIQYF. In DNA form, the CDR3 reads TGTGCCATCAGAGACGACAGGGGGCGGAACATTCAGTACTTC.

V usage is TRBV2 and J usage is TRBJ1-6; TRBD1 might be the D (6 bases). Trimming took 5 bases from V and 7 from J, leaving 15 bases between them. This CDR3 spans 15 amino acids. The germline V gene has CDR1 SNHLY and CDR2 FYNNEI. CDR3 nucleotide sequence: TGTGCCAGCAGTAGGGGCAGGGGTGGGAATTCACCCCTCCACTTT. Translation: CASSRGRGGNSPLHF.

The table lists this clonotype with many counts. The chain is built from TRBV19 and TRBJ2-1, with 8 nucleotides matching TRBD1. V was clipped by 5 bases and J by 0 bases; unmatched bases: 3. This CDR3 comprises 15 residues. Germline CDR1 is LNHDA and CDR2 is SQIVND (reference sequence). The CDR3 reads CASSATGVSYNEQFF. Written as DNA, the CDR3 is TGTGCCAGTAGTGCGACAGGGGTCTCCTACAATGAGCAGTTCTTC.

The CDR3 bases are TGTGCCAGCAGCCCTGGGACTAGCGGGGAGCAAGAGACCCAGTACTTC. Amino acids: CASSPGTSGEQETQYF. The rearrangement uses TRBV7-6 and TRBJ2-5; TRBD2 agrees at 13 bases. The CDR3 consists of 16 residues. J gave up 2 bases and V 5 bases, and 5 bases lay outside the gene matches. Germline CDR1 reads SGHVS; CDR2 reads FNYEAQ. Drawing the rest from reference TRBV7-6 and TRBJ2-5, the complete variable domain is GAGVSQSPRYKVTKRGQDVALRCDPISGHVSLYWYRQALGQGPEFLTYFNYEAQQDKSGLPNDRFSAERPEGSISTLTIQRTEQRDSAMYRCASSPGTSGEQETQYFGPGTRLLVL.

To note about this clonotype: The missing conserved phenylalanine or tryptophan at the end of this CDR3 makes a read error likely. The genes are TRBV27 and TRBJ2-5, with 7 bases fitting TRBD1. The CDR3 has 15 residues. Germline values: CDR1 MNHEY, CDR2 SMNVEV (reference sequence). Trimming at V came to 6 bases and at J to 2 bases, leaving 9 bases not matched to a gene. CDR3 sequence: CASRQGVMLQETQYS. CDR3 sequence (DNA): TGTGCCAGCAGGCAGGGGGTTATGCTTCAAGAGACCCAGTACTCC.

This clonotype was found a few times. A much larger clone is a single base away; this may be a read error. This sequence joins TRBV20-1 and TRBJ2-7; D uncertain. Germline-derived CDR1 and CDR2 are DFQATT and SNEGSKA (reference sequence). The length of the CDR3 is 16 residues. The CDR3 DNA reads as TGCAGTGTTAGAGATCGGGTGAGATCCCCATCCTACGAGCAGTACTTC. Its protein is CSVRDRVRSPSYEQYF.

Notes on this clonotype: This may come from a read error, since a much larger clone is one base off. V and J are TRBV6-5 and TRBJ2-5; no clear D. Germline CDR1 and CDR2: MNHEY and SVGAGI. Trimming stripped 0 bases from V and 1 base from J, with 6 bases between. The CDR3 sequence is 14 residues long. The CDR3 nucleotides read TGTGCCAGCAGTTACTCAGGGCTCCAAGAGACCCAGTACTTC. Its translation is CASSYSGLQETQYF.

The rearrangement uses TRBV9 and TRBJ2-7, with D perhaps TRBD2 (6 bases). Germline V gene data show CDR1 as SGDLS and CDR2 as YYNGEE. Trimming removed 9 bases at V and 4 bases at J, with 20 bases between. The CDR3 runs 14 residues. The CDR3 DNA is TGTGCCACTGCCAATCTAGCGAGCGGGTACGAGCAGTACTTC. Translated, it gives CATANLASGYEQYF.

The CDR3 sequence: CASSFRGAVLNEKLFF. CDR3 bases: TGTGCCAGCAGCTTCCGGGGGGCAGTACTTAATGAAAAACTGTTTTTT. The chain employs TRBV11-2 and TRBJ1-4, with D perhaps TRBD1 (6 bases). CDR1 is SGHAT and CDR2 is FQNNGV in the germline V gene. The CDR3 is 16 residues long. V was clipped by 3 bases and J by 4 bases, with 15 bases between them.